This TCR beta chain appears in the sequencing data of a study of early T cells in non-severe SARS-CoV-2 infection. Whole-study context: Whole-blood bulk RNA, unsorted, was sequenced, and chains were unpaired.

Individually, cDNA molecules had unique molecular identifiers attached to them. TCRdb ran MiXCR on the 5' RACE reads and lists one entry per CDR3 protein. The table records some 28,000 distinct CDR3 sequences, about 4.6% of them present only once. Findings and caveats of the study: VDJdb-based matching was biased toward anti-spike CD8 responses and missed private and CD4 specificities.

The V gene lost 3 bases and the J gene lost 0 bases, with 18 bases spanning the gap. This CDR3 is built from 18 residues. Germline V gene lookup returns CDR1 SGHDN and CDR2 FVKESK. This clonotype was seen many times. Its antigen is still unknown. The chain uses TRBV14 and TRBJ2-1; D might be TRBD2 (7 bases). Specimen: whole blood. The sequence was obtained from an adult who was a healthcare worker with PCR-confirmed SARS-CoV-2 infection or an uninfected control (not recorded which). The CDR3, as DNA: TGTGCCAGCAGCCACGGGGGGCTAGCCGCCAGCTCCTACAATGAGCAGTTCTTC. Translated: CASSHGGLAASSYNEQFF.